Listed below are T cell receptor beta chains from one sample, sequenced in a study of T-cell reconstitution after alpha-beta-depleted transplantation in children. MiXCR was run by TCRdb on the PCR reads, yielding one entry per CDR3 protein. The sample records 200,000 or so distinct CDR3 sequences, 5% to 6.5% being singletons. The specimen comprised PBMCs, sampled before TCRalphabeta/CD19-depleted stem cell transplant. These receptor sequences come from a girl under three years old with combined immunodeficiency, due to receive a stem cell transplant. CDR3s include the opening cysteine and the closing phenylalanine or tryptophan. The D gene is left open where the match is weak. Rows may omit the clone size; those that give it use once, few, many or a size class.

D gene	clone size	CDR3 length	V gene	J gene	CDR3 DNA	CDR3 protein
-	many	13	TRBV20-1	TRBJ2-2	TGCAGTGCTAGAGATCGGAGGGACGGGGAGCTGTTTTTT	CSARDRRDGELFF
-	many	14	TRBV20-1	TRBJ1-3	TGCAGTGCTAGTCACAGGGAGGCTGGAAACACCATATATTTT	CSASHREAGNTIYF
-	few	16	TRBV20-1	TRBJ1-2	TGCAGTGCTAGAGATCTCAGTGGCCCAACGACCTATGGCTACACCTTC	CSARDLSGPTTYGYTF
-	many	15	TRBV4-1	TRBJ2-3	TGCGCCAGCAGCCAAGGGCAGGTTACCACAGATACGCAGTATTTT	CASSQGQVTTDTQYF
TRBD1	-	15	TRBV7-7	TRBJ2-1	TGTGCTAGCAGCTTAGGGGACAGCTTCTACAATGAGCAGTTCTTC	CASSLGDSFYNEQFF
-	many	13	TRBV29-1	TRBJ2-2	TGCAGCGTTGACAGCGTTTACACCGGGGAGCTGTTTTTT	CSVDSVYTGELFF
-	many	13	TRBV28	TRBJ2-7	TGTGCCAGCAGTGACAGACGCGCCTACGAGCAGTACTTC	CASSDRRAYEQYF
-	many	13	TRBV15	TRBJ2-1	TGTGCCACCAGCGGGGCCGGCGGGGATGAGCAGTTCTTC	CATSGAGGDEQFF
-	many	16	TRBV3-1	TRBJ2-3	TGTGCCAGCAGCCAGACTGTCGGGCGTGGCACAGATACGCAGTATTTT	CASSQTVGRGTDTQYF
TRBD1	few	15	TRBV5-1	TRBJ2-2	TGCGCCAGCAGCTCGGGACAGGGGATCTCCGGGGAGCTGTTTTTT	CASSSGQGISGELFF
-	many	13	TRBV4-1	TRBJ1-1	TGCGCCAGCAGCCAGATGGAGGGGATTGAAGCTTTCTTT	CASSQMEGIEAFF
-	many	17	TRBV7-6	TRBJ2-1	TGTGCCAGCAGCTTAGCGGTCCCACAGACCAACACCGATGAGCAGTTCTTC	CASSLAVPQTNTDEQFF
-	many	12	TRBV7-9	TRBJ2-7	TGTGCCAGCAGCTTAGTTACTATGGAGCAGTACTTC	CASSLVTMEQYF
-	many	15	TRBV6-5	TRBJ2-7	TGTGCCAGCAGTTACCGGTCTAGCGACTTCTACGAGCAGTACTTC	CASSYRSSDFYEQYF
-	many	14	TRBV12-3/TRBV12-4	TRBJ1-3	TGTGCCACCACGACAGGTCGAGACGGAAACACCATATATTTT	CATTTGRDGNTIYF
TRBD2	many	15	TRBV4-2	TRBJ2-3	TGTGCCAGCAGCCAGCTAGCGGGGGCCGAAGATACGCAGTATTTT	CASSQLAGAEDTQYF
-	-	11	TRBV20-1	TRBJ1-2	TGCAGTGGCAGGCCCGGGAATGGCTACACCTTC	CSGRPGNGYTF
-	many	12	TRBV5-1	TRBJ2-2	TGCGCCAGCAGCTTGGTTACTTGGGAGCTGTTTTTT	CASSLVTWELFF
-	many	12	TRBV12-3/TRBV12-4	TRBJ2-5	TGTGCCAGCAAGGATATTTCAGAGACCCAGTACTTC	CASKDISETQYF
TRBD2	-	15	TRBV28	TRBJ2-7	TGTGCCAGCAGTTTTATCCCTAGCGGGAGTTACGAGCAGTACTTC	CASSFIPSGSYEQYF
-	-	14	TRBV18	TRBJ2-5	TGTGCCAGCTCACCGCAGGGGTCCCAAGAGACCCAGTACTTC	CASSPQGSQETQYF
-	many	14	TRBV5-1	TRBJ2-7	TGCGCCAGCAGCTTGGGGCAGGGTCTCGACGAGCAGTACTTC	CASSLGQGLDEQYF
-	many	10	TRBV29-1	TRBJ1-1	TGCAGCGCCCGGAACACTGAAGCTTTCTTT	CSARNTEAFF
-	many	14	TRBV18	TRBJ1-1	TGTGCCAGCTCACCACAGGGGGTGAACACTGAAGCTTTCTTT	CASSPQGVNTEAFF
TRBD2	many	15	TRBV15	TRBJ2-1	TGTGCCACCAGCAGTGGACTAGCGGGACTACGCGAGCAGTTCTTC	CATSSGLAGLREQFF
-	-	16	TRBV5-6	TRBJ2-3	TGTGCCAGCAGCTTGGTCCAGGTAGCTGGTGTAGATACGCAGTATTTT	CASSLVQVAGVDTQYF
-	many	16	TRBV4-3	TRBJ2-7	TGCGCCAGCAGCCAAGAGTCCCCCCCGACTGGTTCCGAGCAGTACTTC	CASSQESPPTGSEQYF
-	many	11	TRBV28	TRBJ2-1	TGTGCCAGCAGTAGGTGGGAGGAGCAGTTCTTC	CASSRWEEQFF
TRBD2	once	15	TRBV7-9	TRBJ2-3	TGTGCCAGCAGCCCCCTTCGGGGGGGCATAGATACGCAGTATTTT	CASSPLRGGIDTQYF
-	-	19	TRBV21-1	TRBJ2-6	TGTGCCAGCAGCAAAGACGGACAGGGGCCGATCTCTGGGGCCAACGTCCTGACTTTC	CASSKDGQGPISGANVLTF
TRBD2	many	17	TRBV4-3	TRBJ2-1	TGCGCCAGCAGCCAAGGGACTAGCGGGGGCTCCTACAATGAGCAGTTCTTC	CASSQGTSGGSYNEQFF
-	many	14	TRBV12-3/TRBV12-4	TRBJ1-1	TGTGCCAGCAGTTTACTTAGGGGGAACACTGAAGCTTTCTTT	CASSLLRGNTEAFF
-	few	15	TRBV12-3/TRBV12-4	TRBJ2-7	TGTGCCAGCAGTCCCACGGGACATTACTCCTACGAGCAGTACTTC	CASSPTGHYSYEQYF
-	many	13	TRBV10-3	TRBJ2-1	TGTGCCATCAGGGGACTGCTCCACAATGAGCAGTTCTTC	CAIRGLLHNEQFF
-	many	14	TRBV12-3/TRBV12-4	TRBJ2-2	TGTGCCAGCAGTTTAGTAGGGGGTCCCGGGGAGCTGTTTTTT	CASSLVGGPGELFF
-	many	11	TRBV10-3	TRBJ2-5	TGTGCCATCGGCCCTAGGGAGACCCAGTACTTC	CAIGPRETQYF
-	many	17	TRBV4-1	TRBJ2-3	TGCGCCAGCAGCCACTTAGACCGGGACTCCAGCACAGATACGCAGTATTTT	CASSHLDRDSSTDTQYF
TRBD2	many	17	TRBV28	TRBJ2-7	TGTGCCAGCAGCGGGAACCGTGGACTAGTAAGTTCGTACGAGCAGTACTTC	CASSGNRGLVSSYEQYF
-	many	10	TRBV29-1	TRBJ2-5	TGCAGCGCCATAGGAGAGACCCAGTACTTC	CSAIGETQYF
-	many	12	TRBV20-1	TRBJ2-3	TGCAGTGCTAGATGGGGGGCAGATACGCAGTATTTT	CSARWGADTQYF
TRBD1	many	16	TRBV5-6	TRBJ1-1	TGTGCCAGCAGCTTGGCCTCGGGACAGGGCGACACTGAAGCTTTCTTT	CASSLASGQGDTEAFF
-	many	14	TRBV15	TRBJ2-1	TGTGCCACCAGCAGAGCCGGGTCCTACAATGAGCAGTTCTTC	CATSRAGSYNEQFF
TRBD1	many	18	TRBV11-2	TRBJ2-2	TGTGCCAGCAGCCCTCCGGCGGGGACAGGGCTATTCACCGGGGAGCTGTTTTTT	CASSPPAGTGLFTGELFF
-	many	15	TRBV23-1	TRBJ2-5	TGCGCCAGCAGTCAATCGTTCCCCCAGAAGGAGACCCAGTACTTC	CASSQSFPQKETQYF
-	many	12	TRBV2	TRBJ2-7	TGTGCCAGCAGTGTGTCCTCCTACGAGCAGTACTTC	CASSVSSYEQYF
TRBD2	few	15	TRBV7-6	TRBJ2-1	TGTGCCAGCAGCATGGGACTAGCGGGGGCCAATGAGCAGTTCTTC	CASSMGLAGANEQFF
-	-	16	TRBV2	TRBJ2-1	TGTGCCAGCAGTGACCCTGGGGCTAGTCGACACAATGAGCAGTTCTTC	CASSDPGASRHNEQFF
TRBD1	few	14	TRBV20-1	TRBJ2-1	TGCAGTGCTATTGGGGACAGGGTTTACAATGAGCAGTTCTTC	CSAIGDRVYNEQFF
TRBD1	many	17	TRBV27	TRBJ1-6	TGTGCCAGCAGTTTACTTGACAGGGGGCCTTATAATTCACCCCTCCACTTT	CASSLLDRGPYNSPLHF